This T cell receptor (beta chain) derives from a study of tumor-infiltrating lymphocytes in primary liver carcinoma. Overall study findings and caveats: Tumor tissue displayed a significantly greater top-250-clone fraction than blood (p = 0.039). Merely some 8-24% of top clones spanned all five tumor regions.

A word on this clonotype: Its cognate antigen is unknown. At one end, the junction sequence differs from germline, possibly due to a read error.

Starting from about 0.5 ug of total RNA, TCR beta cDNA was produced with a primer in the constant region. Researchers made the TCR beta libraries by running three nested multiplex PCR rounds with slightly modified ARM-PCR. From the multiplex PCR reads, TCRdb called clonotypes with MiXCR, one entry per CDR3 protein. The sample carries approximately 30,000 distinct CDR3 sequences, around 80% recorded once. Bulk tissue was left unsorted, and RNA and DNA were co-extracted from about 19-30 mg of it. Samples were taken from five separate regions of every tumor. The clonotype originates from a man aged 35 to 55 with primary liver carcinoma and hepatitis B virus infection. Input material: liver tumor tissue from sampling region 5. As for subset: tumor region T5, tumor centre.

CDR3 region: CSELTQGTETQHF. The CDR3 DNA reads TGCAGCGAACTCACCCAGGGGACGGAGACCCAGCACTTC. The chain employs TRBV29-1 and TRBJ2-5; a weak D match, TRBD1 (6 bases). The germline V gene encodes CDR1 SQVTM and CDR2 ANQGSEA. There are 13 residues in the CDR3.